These 16 T cell receptor beta chains came from one sample sequenced in a study of T cells in Graves' hyperthyroidism and ophthalmopathy. There were TCR beta CDR3 regions amplified from RNA transcripts. An initial round of RT-PCR targeting the TCR CDR3 relied on the HTBI primer set. TCRdb passed the multiplex PCR reads through MiXCR, listing each CDR3 protein once. Among hundreds of thousands of distinct CDR3 sequences listed, approximately 15% were seen once. The material sequenced was blood. Every receptor here comes from a woman aged 50 to 65 with Graves' ophthalmopathy.

The J gene is TRBJ1-1, the V gene TRBV7-2; a possible D gene is TRBD1 (6 bases). V lost 5 bases, J lost 4 bases, and 14 bases lay in between. This CDR3 comprises 14 residues. The germline gives CDR1 SGHTA, CDR2 FQGNSA. The CDR3 DNA is TGTGCCAGCAGCAACTGGGGGCGCCCCACTGAAGCTTTCTTT. Translation: CASSNWGRPTEAFF.

The rearrangement links TRBV24-1 to TRBJ2-2; maybe TRBD2 (7 bases). Trimming shortened V by 7 bases and J by 2 bases, and 10 bases separated the two germline ends. Per the germline V gene, CDR1 is KGHDR and CDR2 is SFDVKD. The CDR3 spans 14 residues. The CDR3 nucleotides read TGTGCCACCAGAGCGGGACAAAACACCGGGGAGCTGTTTTTT. This sequence encodes CATRAGQNTGELFF.

This clonotype was found a few times. The chain employs TRBV24-1 and TRBJ2-2; 7 bases agree with TRBD2. The J segment lost 1 base and the V segment lost 4 bases, leaving 11 bases of the junction unmatched. Germline CDR1 and CDR2: KGHDR and SFDVKD. The CDR3 is made up of 18 amino acids. In DNA, the CDR3 is TGTGCCACCAGTGACAGAGAAATAGCGGGTCTGAACACCGGGGAGCTGTTTTTT. As protein: CATSDREIAGLNTGELFF.

In this sample, this clonotype turned up many times. The chain links TRBV7-2 to TRBJ2-5; D remains ambiguous. CDR3 length: 12 residues. CDR1 and CDR2 (germline): SGHTA, FQGNSA. Trimming took off 4 bases at V and 7 bases at J, with 10 bases between the two ends. The CDR3 here is CASSSEAATQYF. The CDR3 nucleotides read TGTGCCAGCAGCTCGGAAGCAGCGACCCAGTACTTC.

Only a few counts were recorded for this clonotype. The chain uses TRBV7-3 and TRBJ2-3, with TRBD2 matching over 7 bases. This CDR3 contains 18 residues. CDR1 and CDR2 from the germline V gene are SGHTA and FQGTGA. V shed 4 bases and J 4 bases; nucleotides not matched to a gene: 17. CDR3 bases: TGTGCCAGCAGCTCGCCCTTGGGGCGGGAGTCGGTCCCAGATACGCAGTATTTT. Translating gives CASSSPLGRESVPDTQYF.

This clonotype was counted only a few times. This chain uses TRBV5-5 with TRBJ1-6; D gene uncertain. V was trimmed by 0 bases and J by 0 bases, leaving 10 bases between them. CDR1 SGHKS and CDR2 YYEKEE come from the germline V gene (reference sequence). CDR3 size: 17 residues. DNA for the CDR3: TGTGCCAGCAGCTTGGTGGTCAGCTTCTCCTATAATTCACCCCTCCACTTT. Residues: CASSLVVSFSYNSPLHF.

The CDR3 region is CASSPPVAEQFF. The DNA of the CDR3 is TGTGCCAGCAGCCCCCCTGTAGCGGAGCAGTTCTTC. The chain links TRBV4-2 to TRBJ2-1, with a weak D call TRBD2 (5 bases). The germline V gene has CDR1 LGHNA and CDR2 YNFKEQ. The CDR3 runs to 12 residues. The V end was cut by 4 bases, the J end by 10 bases, with 11 bases between.

This clonotype was counted a few times. CDR3 nucleotide sequence: TGTGCCAGCAGGAGACAGGGAATTTTCTACGAGCAGTACTTC. As protein: CASRRQGIFYEQYF. V and J are TRBV2 and TRBJ2-7; TRBD1 matches 7 bases. This CDR3 contains 14 residues. Germline V gene lookup returns CDR1 SNHLY and CDR2 FYNNEI. Trimming took 6 bases from V and 3 from J; bases not matched to a gene: 8.

This clonotype has more than one count but fewer than ten. The rearrangement links TRBV4-2 to TRBJ2-1; D is undetermined. This CDR3 is 13 amino acids long. Germline V gene lookup returns CDR1 LGHNA and CDR2 YNFKEQ. Deletions cut 4 bases from V and 6 bases from J, with 10 bases between. This chain's CDR3 is CASSPSNTNEQFF. In DNA form, the CDR3 reads TGTGCCAGCAGCCCAAGCAATACCAATGAGCAGTTCTTC.

This clonotype was counted many times. In DNA, the CDR3 is TGCAGCGTTGAAGGGGGTAGGTCCTACAATGAGCAGTTCTTC. Translating gives CSVEGGRSYNEQFF. V is TRBV29-1 and J is TRBJ2-1, with D unresolved. CDR1 is SQVTM and CDR2 is ANQGSEA in the germline V gene. This CDR3 is built from 14 residues. V lost 1 base, J lost 1 base, and 8 bases lay in between.

Ten or more counts support this clonotype. The CDR3 sequence is CASSISPAGSYEQYF. CDR3 coding DNA: TGTGCCAGTAGTATCTCTCCAGCGGGATCCTACGAGCAGTACTTC. This chain joins TRBV19 and TRBJ2-7; 7 nucleotides match TRBD2. Germline CDR1 and CDR2: LNHDA and SQIVND (reference sequence). There are 15 residues in the CDR3. The J segment lost 1 base and the V segment lost 3 bases, leaving 6 bases of the junction unmatched.

The chain combines TRBV20-1 with TRBJ2-1; 9 nucleotides align to TRBD2. The CDR3 has 14 residues. The germline V gene has CDR1 DFQATT and CDR2 SNEGSKA (reference sequence). V lost 5 bases to trimming and J lost 4 bases; unmatched junction nucleotides: 6. CDR3 in amino acids: CSAEWAGGYNEQFF. CDR3 nucleotide sequence: TGCAGTGCTGAGTGGGCGGGAGGGTACAATGAGCAGTTCTTC.

In this sample, this clonotype turned up a few times. The chain carries TRBV6-5 and TRBJ2-2, with unresolved D. The CDR3 covers 15 residues. CDR1 and CDR2 from the germline V gene are MNHEY and SVGAGI. The V end lost 2 bases, the J end lost 4 bases, and 11 bases lay between the germline ends. The CDR3 loop reads CASSYRISSTGELFF. DNA for the CDR3: TGTGCCAGCAGTTACCGGATTTCGAGCACCGGGGAGCTGTTTTTT.

The chain has TRBV14 and TRBJ2-1, with 10 nucleotides matching TRBD2. Per germline, CDR1 SGHDN and CDR2 FVKESK. The J segment lost 6 bases and the V segment lost 5 bases, leaving 7 bases of the junction unmatched. The CDR3 is 15 amino acids. The CDR3 nucleotides are TGTGCCAGCAGCGAGACTAGCGGGCTGTGCAATGAGCAGTTCTTC. It translates to CASSETSGLCNEQFF.

V usage is TRBV7-9 and J usage is TRBJ1-2, with D possibly being TRBD1 (5 bases). The CDR3 runs 13 residues. CDR1 and CDR2 (germline): SEHNR, FQNEAQ (reference sequence). Trimming took off 5 bases at V and 10 bases at J, with 17 bases between the two ends. CDR3 loop: CASSLGTADAYTF. The CDR3 DNA is TGTGCCAGCAGCCTAGGGACCGCGGATGCCTACACCTTC.

This clonotype showed up just a few times. The chain employs TRBV12-3 or TRBV12-4 and TRBJ2-2; 8 bases align to TRBD2. Trimming removed 2 bases from V and 3 bases from J; junction bases left unmatched: 11. CDR3 length: 18 amino acids. This CDR3 is CASSLSVRTSLYTGELFF. In nucleotides, the CDR3 is TGTGCCAGCAGTTTAAGTGTCCGGACTAGCCTCTACACCGGGGAGCTGTTTTTT.